The rows below give T cell receptor beta chains drawn from one sample of a study of CD8+ T cells in alopecia areata. Method: immunoSEQ multiplex PCR; TCRdb's copy keeps in-frame clones and lacks some. The table includes 140,000 to 150,000 clones, 50% to 65% detected once. Sequences were derived from CD8+ T cells sorted from blood, sampled at week 4, from a patient treated with tofacitinib. These receptors were taken from a human donor with alopecia areata. Both conserved end residues are part of each CDR3. A D gene is named only where the DNA matches it firmly. Not all rows give a size; the values are once, few, many and, for expanded clones, a class.

J,size,V,D,DNA,CDR3
TRBJ2-1,-,TRBV27,TRBD1,TGTGCCAGCAGTCCCGCCTCGGGACAGGTTAACAATGAGCAGTTCTTC,CASSPASGQVNNEQFF
TRBJ2-1,-,TRBV9,TRBD2,TGTGCCAGCAGCGCCGGACTAGCGGGGGGGCCCGATGAGCAGTTCTTC,CASSAGLAGGPDEQFF
TRBJ2-3,few,TRBV9,-,TGTGCCAGCAGCGTAGATCACACTCCCACAGATACGCAGTATTTT,CASSVDHTPTDTQYF
TRBJ2-5,-,TRBV30,TRBD2,TGTGCCTGGACCTTGGTAGCGGGGGGGCAAGAGACCCAGTACTTC,CAWTLVAGGQETQYF
TRBJ2-7,few,TRBV10-3,TRBD2,TGTGCCATCCGCCCGGGGGGGGGCAACTACGAGCAGTACTTC,CAIRPGGGNYEQYF
TRBJ1-2,-,TRBV10-2,-,TGCGCCAGCAGTGAGTGGGGTGTTGGTGGCTACACCTTC,CASSEWGVGGYTF
TRBJ1-2,few,TRBV5-1,TRBD1,TGCGCCAGCAGCTTGGGACAGGGCAATGGCTACACCTTC,CASSLGQGNGYTF
TRBJ2-3,-,TRBV27,-,TGTGCCAGCAGTTTCCTTGGGACGACAGATACGCAGTATTTT,CASSFLGTTDTQYF
TRBJ1-5,-,TRBV5-6,-,TGTGCCAGCAGCCTGGGGCGGACGGGGAATCAGCCCCAGCATTTT,CASSLGRTGNQPQHF
TRBJ1-1,-,TRBV27,-,TGTGCCAGCAGTTCCCTAAGGGGTGGCGAAGCTTTCTTT,CASSSLRGGEAFF
TRBJ1-2,-,TRBV5-4,-,TGTGCCAGCAGCTCAAAAGACAGCTATGGCTACACCTTC,CASSSKDSYGYTF
TRBJ2-1,few,TRBV29-1,TRBD1,TGCAGCGTTGTGGGCAGGGGGCAGGGGGATGAGCAGTTCTTC,CSVVGRGQGDEQFF
TRBJ2-7,few,TRBV7-9,TRBD2,TGTGCCAGCAGCTCCCAGGTGCCAGGGACTACGGAGCAGTACTTC,CASSSQVPGTTEQYF
TRBJ1-6,-,TRBV25-1,-,TGTGCCAGTAGCGACAAGGGGATTCGTTCACCCCTCCACTTT,CASSDKGIRSPLHF
TRBJ2-1,-,TRBV4-1,-,TGCGCCAGCAGCCAGGTTGCCAGCTACAATGAGCAGTTCTTC,CASSQVASYNEQFF
TRBJ2-5,-,TRBV9,TRBD2,TGTGCCAGCAGCGTAGGTCGACTAGCCAAACAAGAGACCCAGTACTTC,CASSVGRLAKQETQYF
TRBJ2-7,few,TRBV30,-,TGTGCCTGGAGAGGACGTAGGAGGGATAAAGACTACGAGCAGTACTTC,CAWRGRRRDKDYEQYF
TRBJ2-3,few,TRBV29-1,-,TGCAGCGTTGATCCTAGCGAGTTCACAGATACGCAGTATTTT,CSVDPSEFTDTQYF
TRBJ2-7,-,TRBV15,-,TGTGCCACCAGCAGAGGTGATCGAATTTTCTACGAGCAGTACTTC,CATSRGDRIFYEQYF
TRBJ2-5,-,TRBV15,-,TGTGCCACCAGCAGAGATCGCTCGGTGGGGTTCGCCCCAGAGACCCAGTACTTC,CATSRDRSVGFAPETQYF
TRBJ2-1,-,TRBV19,TRBD2,TGTGCCAGCGCAACTAGCGGGGGGCACAATGAGCAGTTCTTC,CASATSGGHNEQFF
TRBJ2-7,-,TRBV27,-,TGTGCCAGCCGAGGGGGTGAGGAGCAGTACTTC,CASRGGEEQYF
TRBJ1-2,-,TRBV5-7,-,TGTGCCAGCAGCAGTTGCAGGGATGGCTACACCTTC,CASSSCRDGYTF
TRBJ1-2,-,TRBV4-3,-,TGCGCCAGCAGCCAAAGCCCCATGGGGGGGGAGAACTACTATGGCTACACCTTC,CASSQSPMGGENYYGYTF
TRBJ1-1,-,TRBV29-1,-,TGCAGCGTTGGCCCCGACACTGAAGCTTTCTTT,CSVGPDTEAFF
TRBJ1-1,-,TRBV30,-,TGTGCCTGGAGTGTACCCGGGGTAAACACTGAAGCTTTCTTT,CAWSVPGVNTEAFF
TRBJ2-1,-,TRBV5-1,TRBD1,TGCGCCAGCAGCGCAATAACAGGGGGCCTGTACAATGAGCAGTTCTTC,CASSAITGGLYNEQFF
TRBJ1-2,-,TRBV4-1,TRBD1,TGCGCCAGCAGCCAAGCGACAGGGTATGGCTACACCTTC,CASSQATGYGYTF
TRBJ2-5,-,TRBV19,TRBD2,TGTGCCAGTAGTCTTCTTGGACTAGCGGACCAAGAGACCCAGTACTTC,CASSLLGLADQETQYF
TRBJ1-6,-,TRBV9,TRBD1,TGTGCCAGCAGCGGCCCCCGGGACAGAGATTCCCCCCTCCACTTT,CASSGPRDRDSPLHF
TRBJ2-3,few,TRBV4-1,TRBD2,TGTGCCAGCAGCCGGACTAGCGGGGGGGCCACAGATACGCAGTATTTT,CASSRTSGGATDTQYF
TRBJ1-6,once,TRBV5-6,-,TGTGCCAGCAGCTTACAGGTCAATTCACCCCTCCACTTT,CASSLQVNSPLHF
TRBJ2-5,-,TRBV5-5,TRBD2,TGTGCCAGCAGCTATGGGACTAGCGCCTTCGAGACCCAGTACTTC,CASSYGTSAFETQYF
TRBJ2-5,-,TRBV6-5,-,TGTGCCAGCAGTTACCTGCAGGGAGAGACCCAGTACTTC,CASSYLQGETQYF
TRBJ2-1,few,TRBV2,-,TGTGCCAGCAGTGGGACAGAATCCTACAATGAGCAGTTCTTC,CASSGTESYNEQFF
TRBJ2-7,-,TRBV28,TRBD2,TGTGCCAGCAGTTTACTACTAGCGGGGGTTTACGAGCAGTACTTC,CASSLLLAGVYEQYF
TRBJ2-7,-,TRBV5-1,-,TGCGCCAGCAGCTTGGGTCGCGGGACGCGGGACTCCTACGAGCAGTACTTC,CASSLGRGTRDSYEQYF
TRBJ1-1,-,TRBV4-1,-,TGCGCCAGCAGCCAAGACTCTGTGAACACTGAAGCTTTCTTT,CASSQDSVNTEAFF
TRBJ1-1,few,TRBV29-1,TRBD1,TGCAGCGTTGGTTCCCGGGACAGGGTTGGTTCGGCTTTCTTT,CSVGSRDRVGSAFF
TRBJ2-1,many,TRBV30,TRBD1,TGTGCCTGGAGTTCCGGGACAGGGAGCGATGAGCAGTTCTTC,CAWSSGTGSDEQFF
TRBJ1-1,few,TRBV7-9,-,TGTGCCAGCGGCAACAGTCCGGGGGCGAACACTGAAGCTTTCTTT,CASGNSPGANTEAFF
TRBJ1-2,few,TRBV29-1,TRBD1,TGCAGCGCATACACAGGGGATTATGGCTACACCTTC,CSAYTGDYGYTF
TRBJ2-3,-,TRBV13,TRBD2,TGTGCCAGCAGCCCGGTCGTAGCGGGGGACAGTACGCAGTATTTT,CASSPVVAGDSTQYF
TRBJ2-2,-,TRBV5-1,-,TGCGCCAGCAGAGCCCGGGTCCTCAGACCCGGGGAGCTGTTTTTT,CASRARVLRPGELFF
TRBJ2-2,-,TRBV10-3,-,TGTGCCACTCACGGGTTGGGCACCGGGGAGCTGTTTTTT,CATHGLGTGELFF
TRBJ2-1,-,TRBV27,TRBD2,TGTGCCAGCAGTTTAAATTTGCGGGGGGCCCCGAGCGGTGAGCAGTTCTTC,CASSLNLRGAPSGEQFF
TRBJ2-7,few,TRBV6-5,-,TGTGCCAGCAGACGATCCGGGACATCGTACGAGCAGTACTTC,CASRRSGTSYEQYF
TRBJ2-5,-,TRBV13,-,TGTGCCAGCAGCCCCTCCGGGGAGACCCAGTACTTC,CASSPSGETQYF
TRBJ2-3,few,TRBV4-3,TRBD2,TGCGCCAGCAGCCGTCTTAGCGGGACTAGCACAGATACGCAGTATTTT,CASSRLSGTSTDTQYF
TRBJ1-6,few,TRBV9,-,TGTGCCAGCAGCGTAGGAGGGAGTAATTCACCCCTCCACTTT,CASSVGGSNSPLHF
TRBJ1-1,-,TRBV7-7,-,TGTGCTAGCAGCTTAGGACAGAACACTGAAGCTTTCTTT,CASSLGQNTEAFF
TRBJ1-1,once,TRBV2,-,TGTGCCAGCCATGATTACACTGAAGCTTTCTTT,CASHDYTEAFF